Below, one TCR beta chain is given with its context. This CDR3 comprises 19 residues. The V end lost 1 base, the J end lost 0 bases, and 18 bases lay between the germline ends. The germline gives CDR1 MNHEY, CDR2 SVGEGT. These data come from a study of blood T cell repertoires in COVID-19. About the study: In each case, the material was cDNA or gDNA derived from T cells, B-cell-depleted T cells, or PBMCs.

Original processing methods: Reference gene primer amplification in the assay estimated nucleated cell counts. Only in-frame clones appear in the TCRdb table, and some are missing; sequencing was by immunoSEQ multiplex PCR. That table furnishes V, J and clone size, whereas the DNA furnished D and trimming. Found here are some 170,000 clones, 85% to 90% of them singletons; the top ten hold around 12%. This TCR came from a woman between 65 and 79 years old with COVID-19, enrolled during active disease. This sequence joins TRBV6-2 or TRBV6-3 and TRBJ1-4, with no clear D. The sequenced material came from peripheral blood. The CDR3 here is CASSYYSGYAGTTNEKLFF. The CDR3 DNA reads as TGTGCCAGCAGTTACTACAGCGGCTACGCAGGAACAACTAATGAAAAACTGTTTTTT.